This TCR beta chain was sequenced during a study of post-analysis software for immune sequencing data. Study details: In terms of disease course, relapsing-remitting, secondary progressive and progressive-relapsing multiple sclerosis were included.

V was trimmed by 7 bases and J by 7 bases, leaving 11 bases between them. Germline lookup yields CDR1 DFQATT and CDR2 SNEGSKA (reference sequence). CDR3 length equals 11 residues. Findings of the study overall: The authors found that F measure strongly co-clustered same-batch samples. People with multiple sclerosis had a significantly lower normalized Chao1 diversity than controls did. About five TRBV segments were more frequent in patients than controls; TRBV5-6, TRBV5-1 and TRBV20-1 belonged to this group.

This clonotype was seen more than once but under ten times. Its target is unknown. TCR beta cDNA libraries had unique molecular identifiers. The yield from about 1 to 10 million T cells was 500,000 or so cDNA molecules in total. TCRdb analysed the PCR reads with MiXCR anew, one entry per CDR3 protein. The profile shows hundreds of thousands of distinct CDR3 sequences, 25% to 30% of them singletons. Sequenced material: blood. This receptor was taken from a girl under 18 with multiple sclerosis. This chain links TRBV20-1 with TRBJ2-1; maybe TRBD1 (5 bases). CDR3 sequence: CSGQFFNEQFF. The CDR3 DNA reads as TGCAGTGGACAGTTCTTTAATGAGCAGTTCTTC.